This passage covers 4 T cell receptor beta chains from one sample sequenced in a study of post-analysis software for immune sequencing data. Findings and caveats of the study: There were about five TRBV segments more frequent in patients than controls, and TRBV5-6, TRBV5-1 and TRBV20-1 were among them.

Which antigens these TCRs recognize remains unknown. Researchers reported that TCR beta cDNA libraries carried unique molecular identifiers. TCRdb reprocessed the PCR reads with MiXCR, giving one entry per CDR3 protein. The table shows about 540,000 distinct CDR3 sequences, with 34% occurring only once. Specimen: blood. The receptors stem from a girl under 18 with multiple sclerosis.

There are a few counts of this clonotype. The V and J genes are TRBV29-1 and TRBJ1-2, with TRBD1 matching 9 bases. J lost 3 bases, V lost 2 bases, and 16 bases had no gene match. Looked up from germline, CDR1 is SQVTM and CDR2 is ANQGSEA. CDR3 size: 18 residues. The DNA of the CDR3 is TGCAGCGTTGAACCCGATAAGGGACAGGGTTATCTCGACTATGGCTACACCTTC. Translating it yields CSVEPDKGQGYLDYGYTF.

Notes on this clonotype: A clone one base away is much larger, so this may be a read error. The CDR3 loop reads CASSFWDEQFF. The CDR3 DNA reads as TGTGCCAGCAGCTTCTGGGATGAGCAGTTCTTC. The genes are TRBV13 and TRBJ2-1; D is unclear. V was cut by 3 bases and J by 8 bases, with 5 bases left in between. CDR1 PRHDT and CDR2 FYEKMQ come from the germline V gene (reference sequence). The CDR3 loop spans 11 amino acids. The full variable domain, with the rest looked up from reference TRBV13 and TRBJ2-1, is AAGVIQSPRHLIKEKRETATLKCYPIPRHDTVYWYQQGPGQDPQFLISFYEKMQSDKGSIPDRFSAQQFSDYHSELNMSSLELGDSALYFCASSFWDEQFFGPGTRLTVL.

This chain uses TRBV20-1 with TRBJ2-5, with 7 bases aligning to TRBD2. The junction had 6 bases not matched to a gene; V was cut back by 2 bases and J by 0 bases. Looked up from germline, CDR1 is DFQATT and CDR2 is SNEGSKA (reference sequence). The CDR3 totals 15 residues. CDR3 protein: CSARRGGGYQETQYF. CDR3 nucleotide sequence: TGCAGTGCTAGACGAGGCGGGGGTTACCAAGAGACCCAGTACTTC.

In this sample, this clonotype turned up a few times. The rearrangement links TRBV5-1 to TRBJ2-5; D might be TRBD1 or TRBD2, each matching 5 bases. Germline assignment: CDR1 SGHRS and CDR2 YFSETQ. Trimming cost V 5 bases and J 9 bases, with 23 bases left between them. The CDR3 is 15 amino acids. The CDR3 DNA reads TGCGCCAGCAGTTCCTCCGGGACCACGGTGGAGGCCCAGTACTTC. It specifies CASSSSGTTVEAQYF.